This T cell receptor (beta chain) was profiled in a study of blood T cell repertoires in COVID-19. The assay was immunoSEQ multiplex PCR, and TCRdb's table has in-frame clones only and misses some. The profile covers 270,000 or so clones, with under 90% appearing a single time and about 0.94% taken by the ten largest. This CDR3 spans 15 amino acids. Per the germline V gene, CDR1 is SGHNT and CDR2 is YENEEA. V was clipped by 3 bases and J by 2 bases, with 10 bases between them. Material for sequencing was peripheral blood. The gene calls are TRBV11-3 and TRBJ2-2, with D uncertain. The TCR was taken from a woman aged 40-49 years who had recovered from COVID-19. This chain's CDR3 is CASSFSGFNTGELFF. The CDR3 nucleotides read TGTGCCAGCAGCTTTTCAGGCTTTAACACCGGGGAGCTGTTTTTT.